A selection of T cell receptor beta chains follows, all from one sample in a study of chemoradiotherapy in HPV16-positive cancers. Clones were read by immunoSEQ multiplex PCR, and TCRdb kept only the in-frame ones, dropping some. Of about 34,000 clones in the sample, about 90% were seen once. The specimen comprised blood, sampled from a patient who underwent chemoradiotherapy. The receptors here all came from a human donor with HPV-associated anogenital cancer. Each CDR3 is given with its conserved first and last residue. A D gene is named only where the DNA matches it firmly. Rows give clone size only sometimes, using once, few, many, or a class for an expanded clone.

J: TRBJ2-3
length: 16
D: NA
size: NA
V: TRBV19
CDR3: CASRWHPTDSTDTQYF
DNA: TGTGCCAGTAGATGGCACCCAACCGATAGCACAGATACGCAGTATTTT

J: TRBJ1-2
length: 14
D: NA
size: NA
V: TRBV7-2
CDR3: CASSLGGYNYGYTF
DNA: TGTGCCAGCAGCTTAGGAGGGTATAACTATGGCTACACCTTC

J: TRBJ2-7
length: 15
D: NA
size: NA
V: TRBV10-2
CDR3: CASSDPLIGSYEQYF
DNA: TGCGCCAGCAGTGACCCCCTCATTGGGTCCTACGAGCAGTACTTC

J: TRBJ1-5
length: 16
D: TRBD1
size: NA
V: TRBV9
CDR3: CASSTGTGLLNQPQHF
DNA: TGTGCCAGCAGTACCGGGACAGGGCTTCTTAATCAGCCCCAGCATTTT

J: TRBJ1-3
length: 16
D: NA
size: NA
V: TRBV19
CDR3: CASSHLPGSTGNTIYF
DNA: TGTGCCAGTAGCCACTTGCCGGGGTCCACTGGAAACACCATATATTTT

J: TRBJ1-2
length: 13
D: NA
size: NA
V: TRBV6-6
CDR3: CASSYGTNYGYTF
DNA: TGTGCCAGCAGTTATGGGACTAACTATGGCTACACCTTC

J: TRBJ2-3
length: 13
D: NA
size: once
V: TRBV5-4
CDR3: CASRSGFTDTQYF
DNA: TGTGCCAGCAGGAGCGGATTCACAGATACGCAGTATTTT

J: TRBJ1-1
length: 13
D: NA
size: NA
V: TRBV19
CDR3: CASYQGRNTEAFF
DNA: TGTGCCAGTTACCAGGGCCGGAACACTGAAGCTTTCTTT

J: TRBJ2-2
length: 14
D: NA
size: NA
V: TRBV5-5
CDR3: CASSLGRNTGELFF
DNA: TGTGCCAGCAGCTTGGGACGGAACACCGGGGAGCTGTTTTTT

J: TRBJ2-2
length: 14
D: TRBD1
size: NA
V: TRBV28
CDR3: CASRDRGNTGELFF
DNA: TGTGCCAGCAGGGACAGGGGGAACACCGGGGAGCTGTTTTTT

J: TRBJ2-1
length: 17
D: TRBD2
size: NA
V: TRBV11-2
CDR3: CASSLRLVIAGFDEQFF
DNA: TGTGCCAGCAGCTTACGATTAGTAATAGCGGGTTTCGATGAGCAGTTCTTC

J: TRBJ2-1
length: 20
D: TRBD2
size: NA
V: TRBV4-3
CDR3: CASSTKGGLAGLSSYNEQFF
DNA: TGCGCCAGCAGCACGAAAGGCGGACTAGCGGGACTGAGCTCCTACAATGAGCAGTTCTTC

J: TRBJ1-1
length: 13
D: NA
size: NA
V: TRBV6-1
CDR3: CASRRDPNTEAFF
DNA: TGTGCCAGCAGACGGGACCCGAACACTGAAGCTTTCTTT

J: TRBJ1-2
length: 14
D: TRBD1
size: NA
V: TRBV6-1
CDR3: CAGRRGTGGLGYTF
DNA: TGTGCCGGCAGAAGGGGAACAGGGGGACTCGGCTACACCTTC

J: TRBJ2-7
length: 15
D: NA
size: NA
V: TRBV29-1
CDR3: CSVERGRHIKYEQYF
DNA: TGCAGCGTTGAAAGGGGGAGACACATTAAATACGAGCAGTACTTC

J: TRBJ2-7
length: 15
D: NA
size: once
V: TRBV14
CDR3: CASSHWAGRRDEQYF
DNA: TGTGCCAGCAGCCATTGGGCGGGACGCAGGGACGAGCAGTACTTC

J: TRBJ1-1
length: 12
D: NA
size: once
V: TRBV11-3
CDR3: CASSLVNPEAFF
DNA: TGTGCCAGCAGCTTGGTGAACCCTGAAGCTTTCTTT

J: TRBJ2-3
length: 16
D: NA
size: once
V: TRBV2
CDR3: CASSEVAGRLTDTQYF
DNA: TGTGCCAGCAGTGAAGTGGCAGGCCGCCTCACAGATACGCAGTATTTT

J: TRBJ1-4
length: 15
D: NA
size: NA
V: TRBV6-5
CDR3: CASSYSLSGDEKLFF
DNA: TGTGCCAGCAGTTACTCACTATCCGGAGATGAAAAACTGTTTTTT

J: TRBJ2-7
length: 15
D: NA
size: NA
V: TRBV11-2
CDR3: CASSLTVAGVNEQYF
DNA: TGTGCCAGCAGCTTAACGGTCGCAGGGGTCAACGAGCAGTACTTC

J: TRBJ2-5
length: 12
D: TRBD1
size: NA
V: TRBV5-8
CDR3: CASSYRGETQYF
DNA: TGTGCCAGCAGTTACAGGGGTGAGACCCAGTACTTC

J: TRBJ2-2
length: 16
D: NA
size: NA
V: TRBV7-2
CDR3: CASSLRTGPNTGELFF
DNA: TGTGCCAGCAGCCTACGTACAGGGCCGAACACCGGGGAGCTGTTTTTT

J: TRBJ1-1
length: 16
D: TRBD1
size: NA
V: TRBV7-2
CDR3: CASSNRDRGRGTEAFF
DNA: TGTGCCAGCAGCAACCGCGACAGGGGGCGGGGGACTGAAGCTTTCTTT

J: TRBJ2-4
length: 15
D: TRBD2
size: NA
V: TRBV7-8
CDR3: CASSSQLAGGAIQYF
DNA: TGTGCCAGCAGCTCGCAACTAGCGGGGGGGGCCATTCAGTACTTC

J: TRBJ2-3
length: 16
D: TRBD2
size: NA
V: TRBV15
CDR3: CATSRVPSGGLDTQYF
DNA: TGTGCCACCAGCAGAGTCCCTAGCGGGGGCCTAGATACGCAGTATTTT

J: TRBJ1-2
length: 13
D: NA
size: NA
V: TRBV10-3
CDR3: CATATQGHYDYTF
DNA: TGTGCCACCGCCACGCAGGGGCACTATGACTACACCTTC

J: TRBJ1-1
length: 14
D: NA
size: NA
V: TRBV13
CDR3: CASSGRGMNTEAFF
DNA: TGTGCCAGCAGCGGTAGAGGCATGAACACTGAAGCTTTCTTT

J: TRBJ2-1
length: 12
D: NA
size: NA
V: TRBV10-3
CDR3: CAMDSGSNEQFF
DNA: TGTGCCATGGATAGCGGAAGCAATGAGCAGTTCTTC

J: TRBJ2-7
length: 13
D: TRBD1
size: once
V: TRBV18
CDR3: CASSRRAGGEQYF
DNA: TGTGCCAGCTCAAGGCGAGCAGGGGGCGAGCAGTACTTC

J: TRBJ1-5
length: 17
D: NA
size: NA
V: TRBV6-1
CDR3: CASSEGGKGGSNQPQHF
DNA: TGTGCCAGCAGTGAGGGGGGCAAGGGAGGGAGCAATCAGCCCCAGCATTTT

J: TRBJ1-1
length: 14
D: NA
size: NA
V: TRBV7-2
CDR3: CASSFPATGTEAFF
DNA: TGTGCCAGCAGCTTCCCCGCCACAGGGACTGAAGCTTTCTTT

J: TRBJ2-7
length: 13
D: NA
size: NA
V: TRBV5-1
CDR3: CASSLDTPYEQYF
DNA: TGCGCCAGCAGCTTGGATACACCCTACGAGCAGTACTTC

J: TRBJ2-7
length: 15
D: TRBD2
size: NA
V: TRBV5-4
CDR3: CASSLRTSGPYEQYF
DNA: TGTGCCAGCAGCTTACGGACTAGCGGCCCCTACGAGCAGTACTTC

J: TRBJ1-6
length: 17
D: TRBD1
size: few
V: TRBV2
CDR3: CASSEKGFWTGVSPLHF
DNA: TGTGCCAGCAGTGAAAAAGGATTCTGGACAGGGGTTTCACCCCTCCACTTT

J: TRBJ1-4
length: 16
D: TRBD1
size: once
V: TRBV5-1
CDR3: CASSLDPGQGNEKLFF
DNA: TGCGCCAGCAGCTTGGATCCGGGACAGGGGAATGAAAAACTGTTTTTT

J: TRBJ2-1
length: 14
D: NA
size: NA
V: TRBV5-1
CDR3: CASSRGAGGNEQFF
DNA: TGCGCCAGCAGCCGGGGGGCAGGGGGCAATGAGCAGTTCTTC

J: TRBJ1-3
length: 16
D: NA
size: NA
V: TRBV27
CDR3: CASSLMGSTAGNTIYF
DNA: TGTGCCAGCAGTTTAATGGGAAGCACGGCTGGAAACACCATATATTTT

J: TRBJ2-5
length: 13
D: NA
size: NA
V: TRBV10-3
CDR3: CAISARGQETQYF
DNA: TGTGCCATCAGTGCGAGGGGACAAGAGACCCAGTACTTC

J: TRBJ2-5
length: 15
D: TRBD2
size: NA
V: TRBV2
CDR3: CASSTTSGSEETQYF
DNA: TGTGCCAGCAGTACAACTAGCGGATCCGAAGAGACCCAGTACTTC

J: TRBJ2-3
length: 15
D: NA
size: NA
V: TRBV27
CDR3: CASSLSDRTTDTQYF
DNA: TGTGCCAGCAGTTTATCCGATAGAACCACAGATACGCAGTATTTT

J: TRBJ1-2
length: 16
D: TRBD1
size: once
V: TRBV18
CDR3: CASSLGGTGVNYGYTF
DNA: TGTGCCAGCTCGCTTGGAGGGACAGGAGTAAACTATGGCTACACCTTC

J: TRBJ2-7
length: 13
D: NA
size: NA
V: TRBV30
CDR3: CAWRGKGSYEQYF
DNA: TGTGCCTGGAGGGGGAAAGGCTCCTACGAGCAGTACTTC

J: TRBJ2-2
length: 15
D: NA
size: NA
V: TRBV4-2
CDR3: CASSQATRNTGELFF
DNA: TGTGCCAGCAGTCAGGCGACAAGGAACACCGGGGAGCTGTTTTTT

J: TRBJ2-2
length: 13
D: NA
size: NA
V: TRBV7-8
CDR3: CASSHNLGGELFF
DNA: TGTGCCAGCAGCCATAACTTGGGCGGGGAGCTGTTTTTT

J: TRBJ1-5
length: 14
D: TRBD1
size: NA
V: TRBV19
CDR3: CASSDRVPNQPQHF
DNA: TGTGCCAGTAGCGACAGGGTCCCCAATCAGCCCCAGCATTTT

J: TRBJ2-1
length: 16
D: NA
size: once
V: TRBV4-1
CDR3: CASSQGNRVAYNEQFF
DNA: TGCGCCAGCAGCCAAGGTAACAGGGTGGCCTACAATGAGCAGTTCTTC

J: TRBJ1-4
length: 12
D: NA
size: NA
V: TRBV19
CDR3: CASSIRGEKLFF
DNA: TGTGCCAGTAGTATAAGGGGGGAAAAACTGTTTTTT

J: TRBJ2-3
length: 14
D: TRBD2
size: NA
V: TRBV6-6
CDR3: CASRRGLATDTQYF
DNA: TGTGCCAGCAGACGAGGACTAGCCACAGATACGCAGTATTTT

J: TRBJ2-6
length: 16
D: NA
size: NA
V: TRBV5-1
CDR3: CASSFTQVSGANVLTF
DNA: TGCGCCAGCAGCTTTACCCAAGTCTCTGGGGCCAACGTCCTGACTTTC

J: TRBJ1-1
length: 14
D: TRBD1
size: NA
V: TRBV5-1
CDR3: CASSRDRGNTEAFF
DNA: TGCGCCAGCAGCCGGGACAGGGGGAACACTGAAGCTTTCTTT

J: TRBJ1-2
length: 13
D: TRBD1
size: NA
V: TRBV11-1
CDR3: CASSSDRGYGYTF
DNA: TGTGCCAGCAGCTCCGACAGGGGCTATGGCTACACCTTC

J: TRBJ1-6
length: 13
D: NA
size: few
V: TRBV7-8
CDR3: CASSARQLAPLHF
DNA: TGTGCCAGCAGCGCAAGACAGTTGGCACCCCTCCACTTT